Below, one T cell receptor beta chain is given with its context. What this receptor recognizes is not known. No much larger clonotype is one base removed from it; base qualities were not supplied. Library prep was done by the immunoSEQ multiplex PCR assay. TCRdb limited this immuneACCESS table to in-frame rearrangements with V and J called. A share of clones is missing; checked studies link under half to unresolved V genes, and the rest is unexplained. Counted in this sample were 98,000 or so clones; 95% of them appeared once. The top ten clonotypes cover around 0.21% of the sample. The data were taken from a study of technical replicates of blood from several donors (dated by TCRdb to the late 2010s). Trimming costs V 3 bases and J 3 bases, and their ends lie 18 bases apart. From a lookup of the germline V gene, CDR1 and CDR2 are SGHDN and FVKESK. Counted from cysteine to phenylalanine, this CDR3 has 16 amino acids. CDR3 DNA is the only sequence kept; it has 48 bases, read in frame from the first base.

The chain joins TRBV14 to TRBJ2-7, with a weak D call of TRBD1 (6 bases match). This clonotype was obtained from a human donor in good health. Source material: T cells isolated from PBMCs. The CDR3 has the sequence CASSQRGATGNYEQYF. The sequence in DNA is TGTGCCAGCAGCCAGAGGGGAGCAACAGGGAACTACGAGCAGTACTTC.